This T cell receptor (beta chain) was captured in a study of Ad26.COV2.S vaccination and SARS-CoV-2 variants. V dropped 2 bases and J dropped 2; count of bases not matched to a gene: 12. Per the germline V gene, CDR1 is KGHSH and CDR2 is LQKENI. This CDR3 has 18 residues. TCRdb's table, derived via immunoSEQ multiplex PCR, lists solely in-frame clones and lacks some. This table holds 350,000 to 550,000 clones, approximately 92% found once. Regarding treatment: some 20 received Ad26.COV2.S at low or high dose, single or two shots; about five received placebo; per-sample allocation not given. The samples date from day 63 after the first vaccine or placebo injection.

The rearrangement links TRBV18 to TRBJ1-3; TRBD1 aligns across 7 bases. This sample comprised peripheral blood, obtained in a trial of Ad26.COV2.S vaccine versus placebo. This sequence originates from a person aged 18-65 years who received the Ad26.COV2.S COVID-19 vaccine or a placebo. For the CDR3, the DNA is TGTGCCAGCTCACCAATGGCCAGGGGGAGAGAGCCTGGAAACACCATATATTTT. Its translation is CASSPMARGREPGNTIYF.